Listed here is a single T cell receptor beta chain. These data come from a study of identifying expanded T cells in peripheral blood. TCRdb's table, derived via immunoSEQ multiplex PCR, lists solely in-frame clones and lacks some. The sample includes about 58,000 clones, roughly 90% of them seen just once. During the collection period, no donor immune events like infections were recorded. Germline CDR1 and CDR2: SGHRS and YFSETQ. The CDR3 consists of 14 residues. The V end was cut by 0 bases, the J end by 0 bases, with 4 bases between. V is TRBV5-1 and J is TRBJ1-3; unclear D gene. The sample was blood. This clonotype was sampled from a person aged 18 to 70 in good health. CDR3 nucleotide sequence: TGCGCCAGCAGCTTGGGCAACTCTGGAAACACCATATATTTT. Its translation is CASSLGNSGNTIYF.